Below, one TCR beta chain is given with its context. Its antigen is still unknown. Base qualities were left out, and no much larger clone turns up one base away. This specimen comes from a study of T cell responses to AZD1222 COVID-19 vaccine (dated by TCRdb to about 2021). Some background on the complete study: AZD1222 recipients given second doses at about 4 weeks or at about 12 weeks were pooled, since spike-specific TCR depth and breadth were not found to differ between the two schedules. TCR sequencing covered 230 to 250 trial participants: about 210 given two doses of AZD1222 and 26 given two doses of MenACWY control vaccine. Enrollment into the trials was organized by age into subgroups of 18-55, 56-69 and 70-plus years, and those subgroups contained roughly 150, 30 and 60 TCR-sequenced participants, respectively. Here is what the overall study found, with its caveats: The 56-69-year group was small, and its depth increase did not reach significance, likely because of low power. Most participants were white British and females outnumbered males, and the authors suggested that clonal diversity may have been underestimated. No day 14 peak-response samples were available, so repertoires were characterized only after the peak T cell response. Only 5 to 7 AZD1222 recipients were SARS-CoV-2 seropositive at baseline, limiting conclusions about previously exposed vaccinees. CD4 TCRs associated with the vaccine covered the entire spike protein, and the dominant responses were in regions 160-218 and 743-854. Reportedly, close to half of the unique spike-specific TCRs recognized epitopes lying outside the regions that are mutated in the B.1.351 and B.1.1.7 variants. After two AZD1222 doses, both the breadth and the depth of spike-specific TCRs were significantly higher than at day 0 and than in MenACWY recipients.

The CDR3 measures 13 amino acids from cysteine to phenylalanine. The retained sequence is limited to the CDR3, 39 bases, with the frame set at the first base. Sequences MNHEY (CDR1) and SMNVEV (CDR2) are obtained from the germline V gene (reference sequence). Relative to germline, V is 0 bases shorter and J is 4 bases shorter, with 6 bases between their ends. The CDR3 regions of human TCRbeta chains were analyzed by immunosequencing. The study's processing was this. TCRs in the repertoires were matched against a reference library of SARS-CoV-2-specific TCRs that had been generated with the MIRA antigen-specificity platform. Breadth was defined as the fraction of unique TCRs that were SARS-CoV-2-associated. Depth was defined as the fraction of total T cells that were SARS-CoV-2-associated. Using the MIRA data, each spike-specific TCR was mapped to the spike region that the TCR reacts to and placed in a CD4 or CD8 class. Log10-transformed breadth and depth values were compared by one-way ANOVA with Sidak's multiple comparisons tests. The source is immuneACCESS, and TCRdb retained only in-frame sequences with V and J called. Part of the clones is not carried over; for the studies checked, unresolved V genes explain less than half of this, and the remainder is unexplained. The DNA was the basis for D and trimming; V, J and clone size are from that table. The table for this sample lists roughly 93,000 clones; 65% to 90% of them were counted only once. Of the sample, roughly 6.3% falls within the top ten clones.

This sample's time point label indicates: baseline before first vaccination. Vaccinee samples were obtained from the UK trials COV001 and COV002, which included a single-blind randomized controlled phase 2/3 trial of AZD1222 (ChAdOx1 nCoV-19) in healthy adults. For TCRbeta chain sequencing, PBMC samples were collected from trial participants at day 0 and at day 28 after the second dose. The sample consisted of peripheral blood, taken on day 0 of AZD1222 vaccination. The clonotype comes from an adult in good health. The chain uses TRBV27 and TRBJ2-5; the D gene could be either TRBD1 or TRBD2, each agreeing at 5 bases. The CDR3 here reads CASSLSRGETQYF. The DNA sequence is given as TGTGCCAGCAGTTTATCGAGGGGAGAGACCCAGTACTTC.